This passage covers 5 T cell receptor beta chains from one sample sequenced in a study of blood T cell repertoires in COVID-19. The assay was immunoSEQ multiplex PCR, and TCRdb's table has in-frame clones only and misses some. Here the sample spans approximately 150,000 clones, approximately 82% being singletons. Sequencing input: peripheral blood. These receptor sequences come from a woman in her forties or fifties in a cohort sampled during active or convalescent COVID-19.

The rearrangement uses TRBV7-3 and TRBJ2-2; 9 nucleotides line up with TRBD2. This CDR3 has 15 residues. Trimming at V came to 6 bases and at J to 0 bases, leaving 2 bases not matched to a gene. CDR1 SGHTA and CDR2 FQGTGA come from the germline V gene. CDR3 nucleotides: TGTGCCAGCAGGCTAGCGGGACCGAACACCGGGGAGCTGTTTTTT. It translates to CASRLAGPNTGELFF.

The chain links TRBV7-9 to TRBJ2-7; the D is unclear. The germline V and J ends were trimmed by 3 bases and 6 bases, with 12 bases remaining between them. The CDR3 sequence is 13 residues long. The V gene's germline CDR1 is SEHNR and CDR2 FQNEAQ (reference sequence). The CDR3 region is CASSLLKPGEQYF. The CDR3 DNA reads TGTGCCAGCAGCTTGCTGAAACCGGGCGAGCAGTACTTC.

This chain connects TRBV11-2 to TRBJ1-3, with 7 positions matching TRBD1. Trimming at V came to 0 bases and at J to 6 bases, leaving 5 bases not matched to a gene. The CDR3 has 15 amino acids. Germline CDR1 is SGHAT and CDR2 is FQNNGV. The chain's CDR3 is CASSLELQGPNTIYF. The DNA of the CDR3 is TGTGCCAGCAGCTTAGAGCTACAGGGGCCAAACACCATATATTTT.

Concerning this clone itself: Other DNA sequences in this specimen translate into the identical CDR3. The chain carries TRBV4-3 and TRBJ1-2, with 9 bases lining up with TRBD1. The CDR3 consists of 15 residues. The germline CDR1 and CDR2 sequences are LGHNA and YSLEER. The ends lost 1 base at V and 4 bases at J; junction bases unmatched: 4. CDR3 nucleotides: TGCGCCAGCAGCCAAGGGGACAGGGATGGCTATGGCTACACCTTC. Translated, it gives CASSQGDRDGYGYTF.

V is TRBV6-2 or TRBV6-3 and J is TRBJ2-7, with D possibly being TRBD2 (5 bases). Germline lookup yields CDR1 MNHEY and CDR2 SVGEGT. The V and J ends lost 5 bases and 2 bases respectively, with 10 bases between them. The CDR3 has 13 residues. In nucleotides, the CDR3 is TGTGCCAGCAGTCTCGCTAGCCCCTACGAGCAGTACTTC. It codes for CASSLASPYEQYF.